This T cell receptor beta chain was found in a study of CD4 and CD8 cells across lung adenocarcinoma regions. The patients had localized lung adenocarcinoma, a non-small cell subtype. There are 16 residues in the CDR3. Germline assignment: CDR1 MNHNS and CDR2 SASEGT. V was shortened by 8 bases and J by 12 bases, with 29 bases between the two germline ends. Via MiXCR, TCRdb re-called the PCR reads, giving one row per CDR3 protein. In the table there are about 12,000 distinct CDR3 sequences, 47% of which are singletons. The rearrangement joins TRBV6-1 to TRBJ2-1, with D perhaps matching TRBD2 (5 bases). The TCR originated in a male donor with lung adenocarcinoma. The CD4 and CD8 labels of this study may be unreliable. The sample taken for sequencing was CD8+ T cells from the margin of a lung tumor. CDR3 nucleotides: TGTGCCAGCCGGGAAGCCCAGGCTCTAACGAGAGATACGCAGTTCTTC. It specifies CASREAQALTRDTQFF.